A selection of T cell receptor beta chains follows, all from one sample in a study of regulatory T cells in long-lasting Graves disease. TCRdb recomputed calls from the multiplex PCR reads with MiXCR, one row per CDR3 protein. The table records fewer than 550,000 distinct CDR3 sequences, roughly a sixth of them present only once. The sample was also reused in another study, on T cells in Graves' hyperthyroidism and ophthalmopathy.

The sample was peripheral blood mononuclear cells (PBMCs), taken at new diagnosis, from a patient treated with antithyroid drugs. These receptors came from a woman aged 35-65 years with Graves disease. Both conserved end residues are part of each CDR3. A D gene is named only where the DNA matches it firmly. Not all rows give a size; the values are once, few, many and, for expanded clones, a class.

>-|TRBJ2-5|TRBV12-3/TRBV12-4|-
TGTGCCAGCTCCGCGAGGTGGAAAGAGACCCAGTACTTC
CASSARWKETQYF
>TRBD1|TRBJ1-1|TRBV12-3/TRBV12-4|few
TGTGCCAGCAGTTCGACAGGGGTGGCTTTCTTT
CASSSTGVAFF
>-|TRBJ1-1|TRBV7-9|-
TGTGCCAGCAGCAAGACCCTGCACACTGAAGCTTTCTTT
CASSKTLHTEAFF
>-|TRBJ2-7|TRBV3-1|many
TGTGCCAGCAGCCAAGATATCGGTTTCTCCTACGAGCAGTACTTC
CASSQDIGFSYEQYF
>-|TRBJ1-1|TRBV7-3|-
TGTGCCAGCAGCTTAACAGTTACCGCGGAAGCTTTCTTT
CASSLTVTAEAFF
>TRBD1|TRBJ1-5|TRBV19|few
TGTGCCAGTAGCAGACAGGGTGATTTAGATAGCAATCAGCCCCAGCATTTT
CASSRQGDLDSNQPQHF
>-|TRBJ1-2|TRBV30|many
TGTGCCTCGGTTGACCGGGGGTGGCCTTATGGCTACACCTTC
CASVDRGWPYGYTF
>-|TRBJ1-1|TRBV5-6|-
TGTGCCAGCAGCCTTTTTGGGCTGCAGGCTTTCTTT
CASSLFGLQAFF
>-|TRBJ2-3|TRBV20-1|few
TGCAGTGCTAGAGATACCATCACAGATACGCAGTATTTT
CSARDTITDTQYF
>TRBD1|TRBJ1-1|TRBV20-1|many
TGCAGTGCCCTGGGACAGGGGAACACTGAAGCTTTCTTT
CSALGQGNTEAFF
>-|TRBJ1-2|TRBV28|many
TGTGCCAGCAGTTTGTCCGCAGGGGCGGGAAACTATGGCTACACCTTC
CASSLSAGAGNYGYTF
>-|TRBJ1-3|TRBV30|-
TGTGCCTGGAGTGTAAGCTGGGGGAACACCATACATTTT
CAWSVSWGNTIHF
>-|TRBJ2-5|TRBV14|-
TGTGCCAGCAGCCAAGATATCCGAGGTGGAGAGACCCAGTACTTC
CASSQDIRGGETQYF
>-|TRBJ1-2|TRBV6-1|many
TGTGCCAGCAGTGAAGTCCGGGGGTCTAGCTATGGCTACACCTTC
CASSEVRGSSYGYTF
>-|TRBJ2-2|TRBV29-1|few
TGCAGCGTGCGGGGCGCCACGAACACCGGGGAGCTGTTTTTT
CSVRGATNTGELFF
>-|TRBJ1-2|TRBV30|few
TGTGCCTGGAGTTTGAACGGTGGCTACACCTTC
CAWSLNGGYTF
>-|TRBJ2-1|TRBV7-2|-
TGTGCCAGCAGCTTAGATTCCTACGAGCAGTTCTTC
CASSLDSYEQFF
>TRBD2|TRBJ2-2|TRBV6-5|few
TGTGCCAGCAGTTACTCGACTAGCGGGGGAGCGAACACCGGGGAGCTGTTTTTT
CASSYSTSGGANTGELFF
>-|TRBJ2-5|TRBV5-1|-
TGCGCCAGCAGCTCTACGCTCACCGCTCCGGCGGAGACCCAGTACTTC
CASSSTLTAPAETQYF
>-|TRBJ2-3|TRBV12-3/TRBV12-4|-
TGTGCCAGCAGTTCCCGGGACCCTAGGCCAGATACGCAGTATTTT
CASSSRDPRPDTQYF
>-|TRBJ2-3|TRBV11-2|many
TGTGCCAGCACCCACTCATGGGGGACATCGAGCACAGATACGCAGTATTTT
CASTHSWGTSSTDTQYF
>-|TRBJ1-4|TRBV6-1|many
TGTGCCAGCACCGTAGAGGGGGTTGGTGAAAAACTGTTTTTT
CASTVEGVGEKLFF
>-|TRBJ2-7|TRBV11-2|-
TGTGCCAGCAGCTCCCCGAGGGGCAGGGCCAACGAGCAGTACTTC
CASSSPRGRANEQYF
>TRBD1|TRBJ2-1|TRBV20-1|-
TGCAGTGCTAGGAATAGGGACAGGGGTTGGAACAATGAGCAGTTCTTC
CSARNRDRGWNNEQFF
>-|TRBJ2-6|TRBV19|-
TGTGCCAGTACCCCCCTCGACGGCGCTGGGGCCAACGTCCTGACTTTC
CASTPLDGAGANVLTF
>TRBD1|TRBJ2-7|TRBV7-2|many
TGTGCCAGCAGCTTAATGACAGGGGGCTCAAGATACGAGCAGTACTTC
CASSLMTGGSRYEQYF
>-|TRBJ2-7|TRBV2|many
TGTGCCAGCAGGGAGGACACGCTGGTACAGGGCGAGCAGTACTTC
CASREDTLVQGEQYF
>-|TRBJ1-6|TRBV3-1|-
TGTGCCAGCAGCCAAGATGAGGGGAGTTCACCCCTCCACTTT
CASSQDEGSSPLHF
>-|TRBJ1-6|TRBV5-1|-
TGCGCCAGCAGCTTGGCTCCCCACAGTATTGGCTCACCCCTCCACTTT
CASSLAPHSIGSPLHF
>TRBD2|TRBJ2-1|TRBV29-1|-
TGCAGCGCCAGACTAGCGGGGGGGGAGCAGTTCTTC
CSARLAGGEQFF
>-|TRBJ1-5|TRBV28|-
TGTGCCAGCAGGGGGGGGGGAACCAATCAGCCCCAGCATTTT
CASRGGGTNQPQHF
>-|TRBJ1-6|TRBV20-1|few
TGCAGTGCTAGAGGTCCTATGGGGGGCCGTAATTCACCCCTCCACTTT
CSARGPMGGRNSPLHF
>TRBD1|TRBJ1-5|TRBV6-1|many
TGTGCCAGCCGCCGGGGACAGGATAATCAGCCCCAGCATTTT
CASRRGQDNQPQHF
>-|TRBJ2-3|TRBV11-2|many
TGTGCCAGCAGCCCCCCGGGCTCGGGTGGAGATACGCAGTATTTT
CASSPPGSGGDTQYF
>-|TRBJ1-4|TRBV20-1|many
TGCAGTGCGAGACAGTTTGGGGCAACTAATGAAAAACTGTTTTTT
CSARQFGATNEKLFF
>TRBD1|TRBJ1-4|TRBV6-1|once
TGTGCCAGCAGCCCTAGACGCGGCGCAGGGGGGGATGAAAAACTGTTTTTT
CASSPRRGAGGDEKLFF
>-|TRBJ2-3|TRBV28|many
TGTGCCAGCCGGGGAAGAACAGATACGCAGTATTTT
CASRGRTDTQYF
>TRBD2|TRBJ2-7|TRBV2|many
TGTGCCAGCAGTGTCAGCGGGGGGGCTTACGAGCAGTACTTC
CASSVSGGAYEQYF
>-|TRBJ2-5|TRBV30|many
TGTGCCTGGAGTAGCAGCGCAGAGACCCAGTACTTC
CAWSSSAETQYF
>-|TRBJ1-2|TRBV3-1|-
TGTGCCAGCAGCCAATCAGGGGCAGAGGGCTACACCTTC
CASSQSGAEGYTF
>-|TRBJ2-3|TRBV12-3/TRBV12-4|-
TGTGCCAGCAGTGGTGGGGGGTACACAGATACGCAGTATTTT
CASSGGGYTDTQYF
>-|TRBJ2-2|TRBV11-2|many
TGTGCCAGCAGCTTAGATCCCCCCGGGGAGCTGTTTTTT
CASSLDPPGELFF
>-|TRBJ1-3|TRBV20-1|-
TGCAGTGCTAGAGTAGGAACAACTCCGTTGAGCTCTGGAAACACCATATATTTT
CSARVGTTPLSSGNTIYF
>-|TRBJ2-6|TRBV5-1|-
TGCGCCAGCAGCTTGGGAACGGCTGGGGCCAACGTCCTGACTTTC
CASSLGTAGANVLTF
>-|TRBJ2-1|TRBV9|-
TGTGCCAGCAGCCCTTGGCTCAGATCCGATGAGCAGTTCTTC
CASSPWLRSDEQFF
>-|TRBJ1-2|TRBV28|many
TGTGCCAGCAGTTTAGCCCTTAACTATGGCTACACCTTC
CASSLALNYGYTF
>-|TRBJ1-2|TRBV20-1|-
TGCAGTGCTAGTCCCCTAAACTATGGCTACACCTTC
CSASPLNYGYTF
>-|TRBJ2-5|TRBV11-2|many
TGTGCCAGCAGCTTCGGTTCCGGAGAGACCCAGTACTTC
CASSFGSGETQYF